Listed below are T cell receptor beta chains from one sample, sequenced in a study of CD8 T cells in ankylosing spondylitis. In TCRdb, the 5' RACE reads were re-called with MiXCR into one record per CDR3 protein. The sample holds fewer than 250,000 distinct CDR3 sequences, about 18% seen once. Sample: blood, either unsorted or a sorted T cell fraction (not recorded which). Source of these receptors: a male donor with ankylosing spondylitis. The CDR3 runs from the conserved cysteine through the conserved F or W. A D gene is named only where the DNA matches it firmly. Expanded clones are given a class, and other clones once, few, many or no size at all.

D,J,size,V,CDR3,DNA
TRBD1,TRBJ2-7,-,TRBV6-2/TRBV6-3,CASSYPTDRGPTYEQYF,TGTGCCAGCAGTTACCCCACTGACAGGGGGCCAACCTACGAGCAGTACTTC
-,TRBJ2-5,-,TRBV7-9,CASSSVIGGPETQYF,TGTGCCAGCAGCTCCGTTATCGGGGGCCCAGAGACCCAGTACTTC
TRBD2,TRBJ2-5,-,TRBV2,CASSPSGGTSETQYF,TGTGCCAGCAGTCCTAGCGGGGGCACGTCAGAGACCCAGTACTTC
-,TRBJ2-5,-,TRBV19,CASSIEPDSLGETQYF,TGTGCCAGTAGTATAGAGCCGGACAGCCTAGGGGAGACCCAGTACTTC
-,TRBJ2-1,few,TRBV20-1,CSARDQFIGYSTDEQFF,TGCAGTGCTAGAGATCAGTTTATCGGATATTCCACGGATGAGCAGTTCTTC
-,TRBJ2-2,-,TRBV12-3/TRBV12-4,CASSLVGTLPNTGELFF,TGTGCCAGCAGTTTGGTTGGGACACTACCGAACACCGGGGAGCTGTTTTTT
-,TRBJ1-2,many,TRBV29-1,CSVEIGGINYGYTF,TGCAGCGTTGAGATCGGGGGGATTAACTATGGCTACACCTTC
-,TRBJ1-2,few,TRBV10-2,CASGTSTYGGYTF,TGCGCCAGCGGGACTTCTACATATGGGGGCTACACCTTC
-,TRBJ1-2,many,TRBV12-3/TRBV12-4,CASSSSRDWRGYTF,TGTGCCAGCAGTTCAAGCAGGGATTGGCGTGGCTACACCTTC
TRBD1,TRBJ1-2,-,TRBV27,CASSLFGTGYGYTF,TGTGCCAGCAGTTTATTCGGGACAGGCTATGGCTACACCTTC
TRBD2,TRBJ2-1,-,TRBV20-1,CSARDLGGWNEQFF,TGCAGTGCTAGAGATTTGGGGGGGTGGAATGAGCAGTTCTTC
-,TRBJ2-1,many,TRBV4-3,CASSQDRGTPSNEQFF,TGCGCCAGCAGCCAAGATCGAGGGACTCCCAGCAATGAGCAGTTCTTC
TRBD2,TRBJ2-7,-,TRBV20-1,CSARTTTHRDYLSYEQYF,TGCAGTGCTAGAACCACAACCCACCGGGACTATCTCTCCTACGAGCAGTACTTC
-,TRBJ2-7,-,TRBV5-1,CASSEVRGLSSYEQYF,TGCGCCAGCAGCGAGGTCCGGGGACTTAGCTCCTACGAGCAGTACTTC
-,TRBJ1-2,-,TRBV29-1,CSVEAAREDWGGYTF,TGCAGCGTTGAAGCGGCCAGGGAGGATTGGGGTGGCTACACCTTC
-,TRBJ2-7,-,TRBV12-3/TRBV12-4,CASTYSLAYEQYF,TGTGCCAGCACCTACTCGCTAGCCTACGAGCAGTACTTC
-,TRBJ2-7,few,TRBV14,CASSQVDLPYEQYF,TGTGCCAGCAGCCAAGTGGACCTCCCCTACGAGCAGTACTTC
-,TRBJ2-1,many,TRBV2,CASSESSYNEQFF,TGTGCCAGCAGTGAAAGTTCTTACAATGAGCAGTTCTTC
-,TRBJ2-7,few,TRBV28,CASSAGLSYEQYF,TGTGCCAGCAGTGCGGGGCTATCCTACGAGCAGTACTTC
-,TRBJ1-2,few,TRBV25-1,CASSEYGPGGDTF,TGTGCCAGCAGTGAATATGGCCCCGGAGGTGACACCTTC
TRBD1,TRBJ2-1,few,TRBV5-1,CASSYGTGSYNEQFF,TGCGCCAGCAGCTACGGGACAGGGTCCTACAATGAGCAGTTCTTC
-,TRBJ1-2,-,TRBV5-6,CASSLQRQGGNYGYTF,TGTGCCAGCAGCCTGCAGAGGCAGGGCGGGAACTATGGCTACACCTTC
TRBD2,TRBJ2-1,few,TRBV5-5,CASSLVLAGFNEQFF,TGTGCCAGCAGCTTGGTCCTAGCGGGATTTAATGAGCAGTTCTTC
-,TRBJ1-5,many,TRBV20-1,CSAREGGQYSNQPQHF,TGCAGTGCTAGGGAGGGGGGCCAATATAGCAATCAGCCCCAGCATTTT
-,TRBJ2-7,few,TRBV6-5,CASSYMGEQYF,TGTGCCAGCAGTTATATGGGCGAGCAGTACTTC
-,TRBJ2-7,-,TRBV2,CASSEISIEGNEQYF,TGTGCCAGCAGTGAAATATCAATCGAGGGCAACGAGCAGTACTTC
-,TRBJ1-2,few,TRBV3-1,CASSQVGMFYGYTF,TGTGCCAGCAGCCAAGTAGGAATGTTCTATGGCTACACCTTC
-,TRBJ2-7,-,TRBV20-1,CSARSEGYEQYF,TGCAGTGCTAGGAGCGAAGGCTACGAGCAGTACTTC
-,TRBJ1-1,-,TRBV10-3,CAISESTGSTEAFF,TGTGCCATCAGTGAGTCCACAGGGTCCACTGAAGCTTTCTTT